The 22 T cell receptor beta chains presented below share a single source sample, sequenced in a study of response to subunit inactivated influenza vaccine. Using its own MiXCR run on the RT-PCR reads, TCRdb lists one record per CDR3 protein. The data show around 530,000 distinct CDR3 sequences, 12% seen once. Sample: PBMCs from blood, taken on the day of vaccination. Source of these receptors: a man aged 45-65 years who received an inactivated influenza vaccine.

The sample holds a few counts of this clonotype. The chain uses TRBV9 and TRBJ1-5; D not certain. V lost 0 bases and J 4 bases, leaving 5 bases between the germline ends. Germline values: CDR1 SGDLS, CDR2 YYNGEE. This CDR3 has 13 residues. CDR3: CASSVAPNQPQHF. CDR3 in DNA: TGTGCCAGCAGCGTAGCTCCAAATCAGCCCCAGCATTTT.

There are a few counts of this clonotype. V usage is TRBV3-1 and J usage is TRBJ2-1; D remains ambiguous. V was clipped by 0 bases and J by 9 bases, with 12 bases between them. Germline-derived CDR1 and CDR2 are LGHDT and YNNKEL (reference sequence). The CDR3 extends over 14 amino acids. This CDR3 reads CASSQDLSLGEQFF. The CDR3 bases are TGTGCCAGCAGCCAAGATCTATCCCTGGGTGAGCAGTTCTTC.

The genes are TRBV4-1 and TRBJ1-6, with D unclear. The CDR3 runs 18 residues. CDR1 and CDR2 (germline): MGHRA, YSYEKL. The germline V and J ends were trimmed by 3 bases and 0 bases, with 15 bases remaining between them. DNA of the CDR3: TGCGCCAGCAGCCACCTGGGAGGTCCTAGCTCCTATAATTCACCCCTCCACTTT. Protein product: CASSHLGGPSSYNSPLHF.

The gene calls are TRBV7-8 and TRBJ2-5; 11 bases map to TRBD2. Germline CDR1 is SGHVS and CDR2 is FQNEAQ. This CDR3 region has 19 residues. V gave up 1 base and J gave up 2 bases; unmatched junction bases: 12. CDR3 protein: CASSLVSRTSGSRQETQYF. The CDR3 DNA reads as TGTGCCAGCAGCTTAGTCTCACGAACTAGCGGGAGTCGTCAAGAGACCCAGTACTTC. The complete variable domain, with remaining parts taken from reference TRBV7-8 and TRBJ2-5, reads GAGVSQSPRYKVAKRGQDVALRCDPISGHVSLFWYQQALGQGPEFLTYFQNEAQLDKSGLPSDRFFAERPEGSVSTLKIQRTQQEDSAVYLCASSLVSRTSGSRQETQYFGPGTRLLVL.

The chain employs TRBV29-1 and TRBJ2-2; 7 bases agree with TRBD2. Losses at the gene ends were 6 bases for V and 2 bases for J; bases not matched to a gene: 6. The CDR3 is 14 amino acids. From germline, CDR1 is SQVTM and CDR2 ANQGSEA. The DNA for the CDR3 is TGCAGCGTGACTAGCAGATCTAACACCGGGGAGCTGTTTTTT. This encodes CSVTSRSNTGELFF.

This clonotype was detected only a few times. The CDR3 here is CATSDWTGVKETQYF. The DNA for the CDR3 is TGTGCCACCAGTGATTGGACAGGGGTAAAAGAGACCCAGTACTTC. The V and J genes are TRBV24-1 and TRBJ2-5; 9 bases match TRBD1. The V and J ends lost 2 bases and 3 bases, in that order; junction bases with no gene match: 3. CDR3 length: 15 residues. CDR1 is KGHDR, CDR2 SFDVKD, per germline.

This rearrangement joins TRBV7-8 to TRBJ2-2; 9 nucleotides line up with TRBD1. The CDR3 is 14 residues long. In germline, CDR1 is SGHVS, CDR2 FQNEAQ. The V segment lost 5 bases and the J segment 7 bases; nucleotides outside the gene matches: 5. In DNA, the CDR3 is TGTGCCAGCAGCCATCGACAGGGGGTCGGGGAGCTGTTTTTT. This codes for CASSHRQGVGELFF.

This clonotype was observed a handful of times. This chain uses TRBV28 with TRBJ1-2; D is possibly TRBD1 (5 bases). From germline, CDR1 is MDHEN and CDR2 SYDVKM. The length of the CDR3 is 16 residues. Trimming shortened V by 5 bases and J by 5 bases, and 21 bases separated the two germline ends. The chain's CDR3 is CASSPYAGGGGYGYTF. DNA of the CDR3: TGTGCCAGCAGTCCCTATGCTGGGGGTGGGGGTTATGGCTACACCTTC.

The rearrangement uses TRBV5-1 and TRBJ2-7; 12 positions agree with TRBD2. The ends lost 3 bases at V and 2 bases at J; junction bases unmatched: 6. Germline V CDR1 and CDR2: SGHRS, YFSETQ. The CDR3 contains 16 residues. For the CDR3, the DNA is TGCGCCAGCAGCTCGAAACTAGCGGGAGGAGCCTACGAGCAGTACTTC. It specifies CASSSKLAGGAYEQYF. Complete variable domain (other parts from reference TRBV5-1 and TRBJ2-7): KAGVTQTPRYLIKTRGQQVTLSCSPISGHRSVSWYQQTPGQGLQFLFEYFSETQRNKGNFPGRFSGRQFSNSRSEMNVSTLELGDSALYLCASSSKLAGGAYEQYFGPGTRLTVT.

The rearrangement links TRBV20-1 to TRBJ2-5; TRBD1 matches at 9 bases. This CDR3 has 14 residues. Germline lookup yields CDR1 DFQATT and CDR2 SNEGSKA (reference sequence). V was clipped by 6 bases and J by 4 bases; unmatched bases: 9. CDR3 residues: CSAPSGTGLETQYF. For the CDR3, the DNA is TGCAGTGCCCCATCCGGGACAGGGCTAGAGACCCAGTACTTC.

This clonotype was observed at least ten times. The gene calls are TRBV12-3 or TRBV12-4 and TRBJ2-7; a possible D gene is TRBD1 (6 bases). V lost 5 bases and J 4 bases, leaving 12 bases between the germline ends. This CDR3 region has 13 residues. The CDR3 DNA sequence: TGTGCCAGCAGTGGAAACAGGGTATACGAGCAGTACTTC. It translates to CASSGNRVYEQYF.

The gene calls are TRBV25-1 and TRBJ2-7; maybe TRBD1 (6 bases). The CDR3 extends over 13 amino acids. Deletions cut 5 bases from V and 8 bases from J, with 16 bases between. Germline V gives CDR1 MGHDK, CDR2 SYGVNS. Here the CDR3 DNA reads TGTGCCAGCAGTATCGGACAGCCTACTCAGCAGTACTTC. Protein sequence: CASSIGQPTQQYF.

The CDR3: CASSPADSRHIQYF. The CDR3 DNA sequence: TGTGCCAGCAGCCCTGCGGACAGCCGTCACATTCAGTACTTC. V and J are TRBV5-6 and TRBJ2-4, with D maybe TRBD1 (6 bases). This CDR3 is 14 amino acids long. V shed 4 bases and J shed 8 bases, with 16 bases lying between them. Germline V gene lookup returns CDR1 SGHDT and CDR2 YYEEEE.

This sequence joins TRBV4-2 and TRBJ2-1; D could derive from TRBD1 or TRBD2 (6 bases each). Germline values: CDR1 LGHNA, CDR2 YNFKEQ. CDR3 length: 17 amino acids. The germline V and J ends were trimmed by 2 bases and 4 bases, with 18 bases remaining between them. CDR3 loop: CASSQKVRGPLYNEQFF. CDR3 nucleotides: TGTGCCAGCAGCCAAAAGGTCCGGGGGCCCTTATACAATGAGCAGTTCTTC.

J is TRBJ2-7 and V is TRBV4-3, with D perhaps TRBD1 or TRBD2 (6 bases each). There are 14 residues in the CDR3. Germline CDR1 LGHNA, CDR2 YSLEER. V lost 1 base to trimming and J lost 6 bases, with 13 bases between them. CDR3 residues: CASSQVSGGREQYF. The CDR3 region has the DNA TGCGCCAGCAGCCAAGTATCCGGGGGCCGCGAGCAGTACTTC.

This clonotype was counted at least ten times. The chain has TRBV29-1 and TRBJ2-2, with D possibly TRBD1 on 8 matching bases. The CDR3 loop spans 16 amino acids. The V gene's germline CDR1 is SQVTM and CDR2 ANQGSEA. Between the trimmed V and J ends, which lost 0 bases and 6 bases, there was a span of 17 bases. The CDR3 sequence: CSVEDWNRGGPGELFF. The CDR3 bases are TGCAGCGTTGAAGATTGGAACAGGGGGGGCCCCGGGGAGCTGTTTTTT.

This clonotype was seen ten or more times. The gene calls are TRBV7-9 and TRBJ2-3; D is undetermined. The CDR3 is 13 residues long. Germline CDR1 reads SEHNR; CDR2 reads FQNEAQ (reference sequence). Trimming removed 5 bases at V and 7 bases at J, with 13 bases between. CDR3 in amino acids: CASSPQEEYTQYF. Written as DNA, the CDR3 is TGTGCCAGCAGCCCCCAAGAGGAGTATACGCAGTATTTT.

J is TRBJ2-3 and V is TRBV30, with 9 positions matching TRBD1. V shed 0 bases and J 8 bases; nucleotides not matched to a gene: 9. Germline CDR1 is GTSNPN and CDR2 is SVGIG (reference sequence). This CDR3 is 15 amino acids long. The CDR3 here is CAWSVGTGLSITQYF. CDR3 bases: TGTGCCTGGAGTGTAGGGACAGGGTTATCGATTACGCAGTATTTT.

This chain uses TRBV29-1 with TRBJ2-3, with a weak D call TRBD1 (6 bases). Trimming shortened V by 3 bases and J by 5 bases, and 6 bases separated the two germline ends. Germline CDR1 and CDR2: SQVTM and ANQGSEA. The CDR3 length is 11 residues. The CDR3 spells CSVEDRDTQYF. The DNA of the CDR3 is TGCAGCGTTGAGGACAGAGATACGCAGTATTTT.

This clonotype was picked up a small number of times. The chain recombines TRBV20-1 with TRBJ2-1; no reliable D call. The V and J ends lost 6 bases and 2 bases respectively, with 14 bases between them. The germline gives CDR1 DFQATT, CDR2 SNEGSKA (reference sequence). CDR3 length: 14 amino acids. This chain's CDR3 is CSAIPGRAYNEQFF. The DNA of the CDR3 is TGCAGTGCAATCCCTGGACGGGCCTACAATGAGCAGTTCTTC.

The genes are TRBV19 and TRBJ1-5, with TRBD1 matching 8 bases. The CDR3 totals 15 residues. Germline V gives CDR1 LNHDA, CDR2 SQIVND (reference sequence). Losses at the gene ends were 6 bases for V and 6 bases for J; bases not matched to a gene: 10. In DNA form, the CDR3 reads TGTGCCAGTAGCCTCTTCCAGGGGGCAGCTCAGCCCCAGCATTTT. It codes for CASSLFQGAAQPQHF.

In its sample, this clonotype was seen many times. The chain links TRBV6-2 or TRBV6-3 to TRBJ2-3; 10 bases are a match to TRBD1. CDR3 size: 16 residues. Trimming cost V 4 bases and J 5 bases; bases outside gene matches: 9. The germline gives CDR1 MNHEY, CDR2 SVGEGT. The CDR3 spells CASSSLRTGGRDTQYF. The CDR3 coding sequence is TGTGCCAGCAGTTCCCTCAGGACAGGGGGACGAGATACGCAGTATTTT.